These 27 T cell receptor beta chains were all obtained from the same sample, sequenced in a study of T cells in localized non-small cell lung cancer. Here immunoSEQ multiplex PCR was the method, and the copy in TCRdb shows in-frame clones only, minus some. The profile covers about 41,000 clones, with 86% appearing a single time and 7% to 9% taken by the ten largest. Here the sequenced sample was peripheral blood, taken before any cancer treatment. These receptors were taken from a woman between 18 and 50 years old with stage III lung adenocarcinoma.

This clone was observed a single time. The chain employs TRBV2 and TRBJ2-7; tentative D call: TRBD1 (6 bases). The CDR3 runs to 16 residues. V dropped 1 base and J dropped 2 bases, with 15 bases sitting between them. CDR1 is SNHLY, CDR2 FYNNEI, per germline. The CDR3 DNA sequence: TGTGCCAGCAGTGAAGGGAGACGGACAGTGCCCTACGAGCAGTACTTC. This sequence encodes CASSEGRRTVPYEQYF. Using reference TRBV2 and TRBJ2-7 for the parts outside the CDR3, the full variable domain is EPEVTQTPSHQVTQMGQEVILRCVPISNHLYFYWYRQILGQKVEFLVSFYNNEISEKSEIFDDQFSVERPDGSNFTLKIRSTKLEDSAMYFCASSEGRRTVPYEQYFGPGTRLTVT.

This chain connects TRBV5-8 to TRBJ1-2; 9 nucleotides match TRBD1. The CDR3 sequence is 14 residues long. With 6 bases clipped from V and 8 bases from J, the junction kept 11 bases outside the gene matches. The V gene's germline CDR1 is SGHTS and CDR2 YDEGEE. The CDR3 protein is CASTRGQGIYGYTF. The CDR3 region has the DNA TGTGCCAGCACGAGGGGACAGGGAATCTACGGCTACACCTTC.

The genes are TRBV9 and TRBJ1-2; 7 bases match TRBD1. The CDR3 totals 15 residues. Germline loops: CDR1 SGDLS, CDR2 YYNGEE. The trim removed 4 bases at V and 1 base at J, leaving 7 bases unmatched. DNA of the CDR3: TGTGCCAGCAGCACGCCGGGGACAGTTAACTATGGCTACACCTTC. Protein sequence: CASSTPGTVNYGYTF.

V gene TRBV5-1 combines with J gene TRBJ2-3, with a possible D match to TRBD1 (7 bases). The length of the CDR3 is 15 residues. Germline lookup yields CDR1 SGHRS and CDR2 YFSETQ. The V end was cut by 4 bases, the J end by 4 bases, with 16 bases between. The CDR3 DNA sequence: TGCGCCAGCAGCGTGGGCGGAGGGGGCGCAGATACGCAGTATTTT. Translating it yields CASSVGGGGADTQYF.

J is TRBJ2-5 and V is TRBV18, with D perhaps TRBD2 (6 bases). Germline V CDR1 and CDR2: KGHSH, LQKENI. With 0 bases removed from V and 5 bases from J, the gap between germline ends came to 10 bases. The CDR3 runs 14 residues. The CDR3 loop is CASSPPSGVETQYF. Written as DNA, the CDR3 is TGTGCCAGCTCACCACCATCGGGAGTGGAGACCCAGTACTTC. The full variable domain, rest sourced from reference TRBV18 and TRBJ2-5, is NAGVMQNPRHLVRRRGQEARLRCSPMKGHSHVYWYRQLPEEGLKFMVYLQKENIIDESGMPKERFSAEFPKEGPSILRIQQVVRGDSAAYFCASSPPSGVETQYFGPGTRLLVL.

The J gene is TRBJ1-5, the V gene TRBV6-6; D gene ambiguous. CDR3 length equals 14 residues. Per germline, CDR1 MNHNY and CDR2 SVGAGI (reference sequence). V was pared by 8 bases and J by 0 bases, with 11 bases between. CDR3 protein: CASGISYSNQPQHF. For the CDR3, the DNA is TGTGCCAGCGGGATCTCATATAGCAATCAGCCCCAGCATTTT.

The V gene is TRBV4-1, the J gene TRBJ1-3, with 8 nucleotides matching TRBD1. V lost 3 bases, J lost 0 bases, and 13 bases stayed unmatched. Germline CDR1 is MGHRA and CDR2 is YSYEKL. The CDR3 has 19 residues. CDR3 residues: CASSQEINRGSSSGNTIYF. The DNA of the CDR3 is TGCGCCAGCAGCCAGGAAATAAACAGGGGGAGCAGCTCTGGAAACACCATATATTTT.

This chain uses TRBV2 with TRBJ1-6; TRBD1 might be the D (6 bases). Trimming stripped 8 bases from V and 6 bases from J, with 14 bases between. The CDR3 loop spans 14 amino acids. Germline assignment: CDR1 SNHLY and CDR2 FYNNEI. In nucleotides, the CDR3 is TGTGCCAGCCTGCAGGGGAATACTAATTCACCCCTCCACTTT. This codes for CASLQGNTNSPLHF.

The chain joins TRBV12-2 to TRBJ2-1. TRBV12-2 is marked as a pseudogene. The CDR3 length is 15 residues. The CDR3 region is CASPLSGIGYNEQFF. CDR3 DNA sequence: TGTGCAAGTCCCTTGTCTGGCATCGGCTACAATGAGCAGTTCTTC.

There are a few counts of this clone. J is TRBJ1-2 and V is TRBV7-3; weak D call: TRBD1 (6 bases). V was pared by 5 bases and J by 4 bases, with 17 bases between. The germline V gene encodes CDR1 SGHTA and CDR2 FQGTGA. The CDR3 is 15 amino acids. Here the CDR3 reads CASSPLGGNSYGYTF. Written as DNA, the CDR3 is TGTGCCAGCAGCCCCTTGGGGGGCAATTCCTATGGCTACACCTTC.

V usage is TRBV7-2 and J usage is TRBJ2-3; 8 bases agree with TRBD1. Losses at the gene ends were 1 base for V and 15 bases for J; bases not matched to a gene: 15. The CDR3 totals 15 residues. Germline V gene data show CDR1 as SGHTA and CDR2 as FQGNSA. CDR3 bases: TGTGCCAGCAGCTTAGATAACCGGGTCGACAGGGGTCGATATTTT. It yields the protein CASSLDNRVDRGRYF. Full variable domain (remainder filled in from reference TRBV7-2 and TRBJ2-3): GAGVSQSPSNKVTEKGKDVELRCDPISGHTALYWYRQSLGQGLEFLIYFQGNSAPDKSGLPSDRFSAERTGGSVSTLTIQRTQQEDSAVYLCASSLDNRVDRGRYFGPGTRLTVL.

This chain links TRBV7-9 with TRBJ1-2; perhaps TRBD1 as D (5 bases). This CDR3 has 14 residues. Germline CDR1 reads SEHNR; CDR2 reads FQNEAQ (reference sequence). V lost 7 bases and J 3 bases, leaving 15 bases between the germline ends. Here the CDR3 reads CASTPEGNHYGYTF. DNA of the CDR3: TGTGCCAGCACCCCGGAGGGGAATCACTATGGCTACACCTTC.

The rearrangement uses TRBV27 and TRBJ2-5; 8 nucleotides match TRBD2. CDR3 length equals 14 residues. J lost 10 bases, V lost 4 bases, and 11 bases had no gene match. From germline, CDR1 is MNHEY and CDR2 SMNVEV (reference sequence). CDR3 bases: TGTGCCAGCAGTTCCGGGGGGGCCCCCAGGTTCCAGTACTTC. As protein: CASSSGGAPRFQYF.

The V and J genes are TRBV19 and TRBJ2-6; D is perhaps TRBD1 (5 bases). Trimming removed 7 bases from V and 4 bases from J, with 14 bases in between. Germline V gives CDR1 LNHDA, CDR2 SQIVND (reference sequence). The CDR3 runs 15 residues. The DNA of the CDR3 is TGTGCCAGTACCCTAGGACATTCAGGGGCCAACGTCCTGACTTTC. It encodes CASTLGHSGANVLTF.

This clone has more than one count but fewer than ten. The chain carries TRBV20-1 and TRBJ1-1; D unresolved. The CDR3 sequence is 11 residues long. Germline CDR1 and CDR2: DFQATT and SNEGSKA (reference sequence). The CDR3 sequence is CSAHRNTEAFF. CDR3 coding DNA: TGCAGCGCACACAGGAACACTGAAGCTTTCTTT.

The chain recombines TRBV7-2 with TRBJ1-2; D might be TRBD1 (5 bases). In germline, CDR1 is SGHTA, CDR2 FQGNSA. The CDR3 is made up of 16 amino acids. Trimming cost V 5 bases and J 4 bases, with 20 bases left between them. The CDR3 protein is CASSPHRGGAGYGYTF. CDR3 sequence (DNA): TGTGCCAGCAGCCCACATAGAGGAGGGGCTGGCTATGGCTACACCTTC.

This rearrangement joins TRBV6-5 to TRBJ2-3; perhaps TRBD1 as D (6 bases). Trimming took off 6 bases at V and 0 bases at J, with 10 bases between the two ends. The CDR3 totals 14 residues. CDR1 is MNHEY and CDR2 is SVGAGI in the germline V gene. CDR3 sequence: CASRWTDSTDTQYF. The CDR3 region has the DNA TGTGCCAGCAGATGGACAGACAGCACAGATACGCAGTATTTT.

The J gene is TRBJ1-1, the V gene TRBV18; possible D gene TRBD1, 5 bases. Germline V gene lookup returns CDR1 KGHSH and CDR2 LQKENI. V was trimmed by 0 bases and J by 5 bases, leaving 16 bases between them. The CDR3 runs 16 residues. The chain's CDR3 is CASSPPSGQRGTEAFF. The CDR3 DNA reads as TGTGCCAGCTCACCACCGTCAGGACAAAGGGGAACTGAAGCTTTCTTT.

The chain couples TRBV14 to TRBJ1-6; D is unclear. Germline values: CDR1 SGHDN, CDR2 FVKESK. The CDR3 consists of 16 residues. The V end lost 0 bases, the J end lost 9 bases, and 15 bases lay between the germline ends. For the CDR3, the DNA is TGTGCCAGCAGCCAAGATTTGTTGGAAATTGGTTCACCCCTCCACTTT. This translates into CASSQDLLEIGSPLHF.

The CDR3 sequence: CASSSPSGTVMNTGELFF. As DNA, the CDR3 is TGTGCCAGCAGCTCACCCTCCGGGACAGTAATGAACACCGGGGAGCTGTTTTTT. The chain uses TRBV7-9 and TRBJ2-2; 7 nucleotides line up with TRBD1. V shed 4 bases and J 1 base; nucleotides not matched to a gene: 12. The CDR3 runs to 18 residues. Germline V lookup: CDR1 SEHNR, CDR2 FQNEAQ (reference sequence).

V usage is TRBV25-1 and J usage is TRBJ1-5, with 7 bases identical to TRBD1. CDR3 length: 14 residues. The ends lost 3 bases at V and 5 bases at J; junction bases unmatched: 4. Germline CDR1 and CDR2: MGHDK and SYGVNS. CDR3 coding DNA: TGTGCCAGCAGTGAGACAGGGTGGTATCAGCCCCAGCATTTT. This translates into CASSETGWYQPQHF. Filled out from reference TRBV25-1 and TRBJ1-5, the complete variable domain reads EADIYQTPRYLVIGTGKKITLECSQTMGHDKMYWYQQDPGMELHLIHYSYGVNSTEKGDLSSESTVSRIRTEHFPLTLESARPSHTSQYLCASSETGWYQPQHFGDGTRLSIL.

The rearrangement joins TRBV29-1 to TRBJ1-2, with D hard to call. V was shortened by 1 base and J by 7 bases, with 19 bases between the two germline ends. The CDR3 loop spans 15 amino acids. Germline values: CDR1 SQVTM, CDR2 ANQGSEA. CDR3 coding DNA: TGCAGCGTTGAAGCCCTAGGGTCCCCCCGAGGTGGCTACACCTTC. Translating gives CSVEALGSPRGGYTF.

The gene calls are TRBV2 and TRBJ2-5, with a tentative D call TRBD2 (6 bases). The ends were cut back, 2 bases at V and 9 bases at J, with 13 bases in the middle. The germline V gene encodes CDR1 SNHLY and CDR2 FYNNEI. The CDR3 contains 13 residues. This chain's CDR3 is CASSETSWEAQYF. Written as DNA, the CDR3 is TGTGCCAGCAGTGAAACCTCTTGGGAGGCCCAGTACTTC.

V is TRBV15 and J is TRBJ2-3; D ambiguous. CDR1 is LNHNV, CDR2 YYDKDF, per germline (reference sequence). Trimming cost V 1 base and J 4 bases, with 9 bases left between them. There are 14 residues in the CDR3. CDR3 amino acids: CATSRGGSSDTQYF. The DNA for the CDR3 is TGTGCCACCAGCAGAGGGGGAAGCTCAGATACGCAGTATTTT.

This clone turned up a few times. The chain carries TRBV5-1 and TRBJ2-3, with D perhaps matching TRBD1 (5 bases). This CDR3 is built from 17 residues. Germline CDR1 reads SGHRS; CDR2 reads YFSETQ. Trimming stripped 3 bases from V and 4 bases from J, with 21 bases between. CDR3: CASSSYLSSGSADTQYF. DNA for the CDR3: TGCGCCAGCAGCTCTTACTTATCCTCAGGGTCAGCAGATACGCAGTATTTT.

This clone was seen a handful of times. CDR3 amino acids: CASSSGDTLNTEAFF. The CDR3 coding sequence is TGCGCCAGCAGCTCGGGGGACACGCTGAACACTGAAGCTTTCTTT. The V call is TRBV5-1, the J call TRBJ1-1, with D possibly being TRBD1 (6 bases). CDR3 length: 15 residues. In germline, CDR1 is SGHRS, CDR2 YFSETQ. Trimming removed 3 bases at V and 0 bases at J, with 12 bases between.

This clone has just a few counts. The V call is TRBV2, the J call TRBJ1-5; D remains ambiguous. This CDR3 spans 15 amino acids. Germline V gene sequence: CDR1 SNHLY, CDR2 FYNNEI. V dropped 7 bases and J dropped 0 bases, with 13 bases sitting between them. CDR3 bases: TGTGCCAGCACGGTAGACATATATAGCAATCAGCCCCAGCATTTT. Its protein is CASTVDIYSNQPQHF.